Described below is a single T cell receptor (beta chain) sequence and its context. The antigen this receptor binds is unknown. One base away there is no much larger clone; base qualities are not given. One collaborating source in Seattle enrolled patients during active infection and followed them longitudinally through the course of disease. The collaborating institutions used their own protocols to collect whole blood in K2EDTA tubes. Collaborator samples were shipped for TCRbeta analysis as frozen whole blood, isolated PBMCs, or DNA extracted from either sample type. V and J lose 0 bases and 4 bases, and a span of 12 bases separates them. CDR1 GTSNPN and CDR2 SVGIG were looked up in the germline V gene (reference sequence). The CDR3 numbers 14 residues from cysteine through phenylalanine. Just the 42-base CDR3 DNA is kept, in frame starting at base 1. TCRbeta CDR3 regions were amplified from genomic DNA by means of the immunoSEQ Assay, a bias-controlled multiplex PCR. For the original study's pipeline: The number of nucleated cells in each sample was estimated from the amplification of reference gene primers within the assay. To quantify the absolute abundance of each unique TCRbeta CDR3 rearrangement, sequence reads were collapsed and filtered. For each sample, productive Simpson clonality was calculated as the square root of Simpson's diversity index across productive rearrangements. Not all clones reach the TCRdb copy of this immuneACCESS table, which keeps in-frame sequences only. Checked studies attribute under half of the gap to unresolved V genes and leave the rest unexplained. For V, J and clone size, that table is used; D and trimming come from the DNA. For this sample the table gives 540,000 or so clones, of which roughly nine tenths were detected only once. The ten largest clones represent around 7.8% of the sample.

This sample was included in a study of blood T cell repertoires in COVID-19 (dated by TCRdb to about 2020). As for the study more broadly: Samples covering the acute and convalescent phases of COVID-19 were provided by collaborators in the United States, Italy and Spain. A de-identified subject ID, COVID-19 status, age in years and sex were almost always included in the sample metadata. The samples were drawn from two sources: the first 160 participants of the ongoing ImmuneRACE study, and approximately 1,300 subjects contributed by 6 global collaborators. The dataset comprised deeply sampled blood TCRbeta repertoires from subjects exposed to, actively infected with, or recovered from COVID-19. A freely available public database, intended as a resource for researchers studying the immune response to SARS-CoV-2, is where the repertoires were released. HLA class I and class II types, where available, came from metadata supplied by the sample provider rather than from assay-based typing. The prospective study material was composed of cDNA or gDNA derived from T cells, B-cell-depleted T cells, or PBMCs. On the study overall, not on this receptor specifically: Clinical and demographic metadata were provided uncurated, with the amount varying by source and participant.

Material for sequencing was peripheral blood. Rearrangement joined TRBV30 to TRBJ1-1; the D gene is not confidently resolved. The receptor's source is a woman aged 45-65 years with COVID-19, enrolled during active disease. CDR3 sequence: CAWSVLELGTEAFF. The DNA is as follows: TGTGCCTGGAGTGTACTAGAGCTGGGCACTGAAGCTTTCTTT.